Each of the 5 T cell receptor beta chains below was sequenced from the same sample in a study of cytotoxic CD8 clonotypes in ibrutinib-treated CLL. TCRdb's table, derived via immunoSEQ multiplex PCR, lists solely in-frame clones and lacks some. There are fewer than 85,000 clones in the sample; more than 75% occur only once, and about 4.8% lies in the top ten. This material consisted of PBMCs, taken after 12 months of ibrutinib treatment. The receptors come from a human donor with chronic lymphocytic leukemia.

The V gene is TRBV14, the J gene TRBJ1-6; D call uncertain. Germline CDR1 and CDR2: SGHDN and FVKESK. The V and J ends lost 2 bases and 9 bases respectively, with 8 bases between them. This CDR3 contains 13 residues. The CDR3 DNA reads as TGTGCCAGCAGCCAACCCGGGGTTTCACCCCTCCACTTT. It specifies CASSQPGVSPLHF.

In its sample, this clone was seen once. V is TRBV28 and J is TRBJ1-2; D is ambiguous. V was trimmed by 3 bases and J by 3 bases, leaving 8 bases between them. Germline V gives CDR1 MDHEN, CDR2 SYDVKM. The CDR3 length is 13 residues. The CDR3 DNA reads TGTGCCAGCAGTTTTGTCAGGTACTATGGCTACACCTTC. Its protein is CASSFVRYYGYTF.

This chain connects TRBV5-1 to TRBJ2-7, with 8 bases that match TRBD1. V gave up 2 bases and J gave up 2 bases; unmatched junction bases: 3. CDR1 and CDR2 (germline): SGHRS, YFSETQ. The CDR3 covers 14 residues. The CDR3 DNA follows: TGCGCCAGCAGCTTACTGGACAGGGCCTACGAGCAGTACTTC. It codes for CASSLLDRAYEQYF.

This chain connects TRBV25-1 to TRBJ2-1; D might be TRBD1 or TRBD2, each matching 7 bases. Trimming removed 2 bases from V and 9 bases from J, with 20 bases in between. CDR1 and CDR2 (germline): MGHDK, SYGVNS. The CDR3 totals 16 residues. The CDR3 coding sequence is TGTGCCAGCAGTGAAAGGGGCAGGGGGGGGTTGGGTGAGCAGTTCTTC. Translated, it gives CASSERGRGGLGEQFF.

V gene TRBV7-2 combines with J gene TRBJ2-5, with D perhaps matching TRBD1 or TRBD2 (5 bases each). CDR1 and CDR2 (germline): SGHTA, FQGNSA. Trimming shortened V by 3 bases and J by 0 bases, and 5 bases separated the two germline ends. This CDR3 is built from 13 residues. CDR3 bases: TGTGCCAGCAGCTTGGGACACCAAGAGACCCAGTACTTC. Its translation: CASSLGHQETQYF.